The clone carrying this TCR beta chain was seen many times. Sequenced by immunoSEQ multiplex PCR; TCRdb stores in-frame clones only, minus some. The sample consists of 280,000 or so clones, around 90% of them appearing once. These data are taken from a study of blood T cell repertoires in COVID-19. Study context: Samples representing acute and convalescent COVID-19 were sourced from the United States, Italy and Spain.

The CDR3 is 17 amino acids. After removal of 2 bases from V and 4 bases from J, the junction contained 8 bases not matched to a gene. The germline V gene has CDR1 MDHEN and CDR2 SYDVKM. The receptor was isolated from a woman in her 40s who had recovered from COVID-19. Input material: PBMCs or T cells enriched from blood (not recorded which). The chain links TRBV28 to TRBJ2-2; 9 bases align to TRBD1. CDR3 in DNA: TGTGCCAGCAGTTTAAAGGGCTGGGGACAGGGCACCGGGGAGCTGTTTTTT. Its translation is CASSLKGWGQGTGELFF.